A selection of T cell receptor beta chains follows, all from one sample in a study of Graves' ophthalmopathy and Graves' hyperthyroidism. TCRdb re-analysed the multiplex PCR reads in MiXCR, keeping a single row per CDR3 protein. The repertoire includes around 1,200,000 distinct CDR3 sequences, about two fifths of them detected once, and around 10% sits in the top ten. Sample: peripheral blood or thyroid tissue (not recorded which). Every receptor here comes from an adult man with Graves' hyperthyroidism. CDR3s include the opening cysteine and the closing phenylalanine or tryptophan. Fields, in order: V gene, J gene, CDR3 protein.

>TRBV19|TRBJ1-1
CASSATGGITEAFF
>TRBV6-6|TRBJ1-5
CASSESDRDDQPQHF
>TRBV20-1|TRBJ1-1
CSARGTGRANTEAFF
>TRBV2|TRBJ2-6
CASSAGTPRANVLTF
>TRBV20-1|TRBJ2-6
CSAREISGANVLTF
>TRBV15|TRBJ1-2
CATSKQGNYGYTF
>TRBV9|TRBJ1-1
CASSFDIQNTEAFF
>TRBV10-2|TRBJ2-7
CASSAGLAANYEQYF
>TRBV7-2|TRBJ1-5
CASSLQNQPQHF
>TRBV12-3/TRBV12-4|TRBJ1-2
CASSFLLGGGGYTF
>TRBV10-3|TRBJ2-7
CAISESRQYF
>TRBV5-1|TRBJ2-2
CASTGDRGTGELFF
>TRBV10-3|TRBJ1-6
CAISPTGNNPPLHF
>TRBV29-1|TRBJ1-2
CSVEGVVGGLKDGYTF
>TRBV27|TRBJ1-6
CASSSIDSPLHF
>TRBV6-5|TRBJ2-7
CASSPTSIHEQYF
>TRBV20-1|TRBJ2-7
CSARGGSVHEQYF
>TRBV7-2|TRBJ1-5
CASSSGRVSNQPQHF
>TRBV20-1|TRBJ2-7
CSARGFGYEQYF
>TRBV10-3|TRBJ1-1
CAIRRDGGGTEAFF
>TRBV19|TRBJ1-5
CASKDRETQHF
>TRBV7-9|TRBJ1-3
CASSPRHGGENTIYF
>TRBV20-1|TRBJ1-5
CSAPGGIQGQPQHF
>TRBV7-9|TRBJ1-1
CASSAVRDRGHGEAFF
>TRBV13|TRBJ1-1
CASSLGQGASTEAFF
>TRBV6-6|TRBJ2-7
CASSYSYTDSYEQYF
>TRBV10-3|TRBJ1-6
CATGGWGIDSPLHF
>TRBV6-5|TRBJ2-6
CASSTRDRIFNSGANVLTF
>TRBV20-1|TRBJ2-5
CSARGRGTRFQETQYF
>TRBV7-2|TRBJ1-1
CASSQDFDSTNTEAFF
>TRBV29-1|TRBJ1-1
CSPRGRPSGTEAFF
>TRBV10-2|TRBJ1-3
CASSEKYNTIYF
>TRBV29-1|TRBJ2-3
CSVVGSGQGGATDTQYF
>TRBV7-2|TRBJ2-7
CASSLHLLTGFYEQYF
>TRBV12-3/TRBV12-4|TRBJ2-5
CASSFSQLLRGPQETQYF
>TRBV6-6|TRBJ1-5
CASSYTGPHSNQPQHF
>TRBV2|TRBJ2-5
CASGLDQETQYF
>TRBV4-1|TRBJ2-5
CASSRGVAGAVEETQYF
>TRBV7-9|TRBJ1-2
CASSRTAPGGRNYGYTF
>TRBV25-1|TRBJ2-5
CASSALGAGVSETQYF
>TRBV25-1|TRBJ2-2
CASSLSSFRPGELFF
>TRBV9|TRBJ1-2
CASSPSKGGYTF
>TRBV7-9|TRBJ2-5
CASSPTGTGEKETQYF
>TRBV7-9|TRBJ1-5
CASRASQAQHF
>TRBV5-6|TRBJ2-7
CASSLSQGTSSYEQYF
>TRBV7-9|TRBJ1-1
CASSLASGRGDEAFF
>TRBV2|TRBJ1-2
CASSQGGQGAYGYTF
>TRBV15|TRBJ2-7
CATSPRSSYEQYF
>TRBV24-1|TRBJ2-6
CASIYGGLLVGANVLTF
>TRBV16|TRBJ1-3
CASRRGRTGPAGNTIYF
>TRBV20-1|TRBJ2-2
CSARRENTGELFF
>TRBV7-9|TRBJ1-1
CASSLERGTEAFF
>TRBV29-1|TRBJ1-3
CSARTGRGTSSGNTIYF